This entry lists 15 T cell receptor beta chains sequenced from one sample in a study of blood T cell repertoires in COVID-19. The repertoire was sequenced with immunoSEQ multiplex PCR; TCRdb's copy has only in-frame clones and lacks some. In the table there are around 160,000 clones, just under 80% of which are singletons. Input material: peripheral blood. The receptors stem from an elderly woman with acute or convalescent COVID-19.

The chain has TRBV2 and TRBJ2-5; 7 bases line up with TRBD2. The CDR3 extends over 12 amino acids. CDR1 is SNHLY, CDR2 FYNNEI, per germline. Trimming at V came to 6 bases and at J to 6 bases, leaving 4 bases not matched to a gene. The CDR3 DNA follows: TGTGCCAGCAGCAGCGGGATCCAGACCCAGTACTTC. Amino acid sequence: CASSSGIQTQYF.

The J gene is TRBJ2-1, the V gene TRBV7-2; perhaps TRBD2 as D (6 bases). Looked up from germline, CDR1 is SGHTA and CDR2 is FQGNSA. The CDR3 spans 15 residues. Trimming stripped 1 base from V and 5 bases from J, with 12 bases between. The DNA of the CDR3 is TGTGCCAGCAGCTTAGGACTAGTCCCCCACAATGAGCAGTTCTTC. Amino acids: CASSLGLVPHNEQFF.

The CDR3 nucleotides are TGTGCCAGCAGCAATACCGGGGATCAGCCCCAGCATTTT. Translated: CASSNTGDQPQHF. V gene TRBV21-1 combines with J gene TRBJ1-5. TRBV21-1 is designated a pseudogene. The CDR3 runs to 13 residues.

The CDR3: CASSRGGRTYNEQFF. The CDR3 coding sequence is TGTGCCAGCAGCCGAGGCGGGAGGACCTACAATGAGCAGTTCTTC. This chain connects TRBV7-9 to TRBJ2-1; TRBD2 matches at 8 bases. V lost 5 bases, J lost 2 bases, and 5 bases stayed unmatched. Germline lookup yields CDR1 SEHNR and CDR2 FQNEAQ (reference sequence). The CDR3 runs 15 residues.

This clone has a handful of counts. The genes are TRBV5-4 and TRBJ1-3, with no clear D. Trimming removed 0 bases from V and 0 bases from J, with 10 bases in between. The CDR3 runs 16 residues. The germline gives CDR1 SGHNT, CDR2 YYREEE (reference sequence). The CDR3 DNA reads TGTGCCAGCAGCTTGGCTGGCACCCGCTCTGGAAACACCATATATTTT. Its translation: CASSLAGTRSGNTIYF. Variable domain in full (rest from reference TRBV5-4 and TRBJ1-3): ETGVTQSPTHLIKTRGQQVTLRCSSQSGHNTVSWYQQALGQGPQFIFQYYREEENGRGNFPPRFSGLQFPNYSSELNVNALELDDSALYLCASSLAGTRSGNTIYFGEGSWLTVV.

This rearrangement joins TRBV30 to TRBJ2-5, with D possibly being TRBD1 (5 bases). V lost 0 bases to trimming and J lost 9 bases, with 8 bases between them. The CDR3 covers 11 residues. Germline values: CDR1 GTSNPN, CDR2 SVGIG (reference sequence). The CDR3 spells CAWSVQAAQYF. Written as DNA, the CDR3 is TGTGCCTGGAGTGTACAGGCAGCCCAGTACTTC.

This clone was recorded a few times. This chain joins TRBV6-5 and TRBJ1-2; the D is unclear. CDR1 and CDR2 from the germline V gene are MNHEY and SVGAGI. This CDR3 comprises 11 residues. Trimming left V 6 bases short and J 6 bases short, with 8 bases between. CDR3 sequence: CASSSRDGYTF. The CDR3 coding sequence is TGTGCCAGCAGCTCCCGAGATGGCTACACCTTC.

The J gene is TRBJ1-5, the V gene TRBV2; TRBD1 matches at 11 bases. Germline V gives CDR1 SNHLY, CDR2 FYNNEI. The CDR3 runs to 15 residues. V shed 6 bases and J 8 bases; nucleotides not matched to a gene: 9. CDR3 residues: CASSLGGTGGKPQHF. The DNA of the CDR3 is TGTGCCAGCAGCTTGGGGGGGACAGGGGGTAAGCCCCAGCATTTT.

This clone was observed a single time. V and J are TRBV28 and TRBJ1-2, with D hard to call. Germline CDR1 MDHEN, CDR2 SYDVKM. The CDR3 runs to 12 residues. The ends were cut back, 7 bases at V and 6 bases at J, with 12 bases in the middle. The DNA for the CDR3 is TGTGCCAGCACATCATCGCGCCATGGCTACACCTTC. Translating gives CASTSSRHGYTF.

This clone was seen more than once but under ten times. The V call is TRBV27, the J call TRBJ1-3; no firm D call. This CDR3 contains 14 residues. Deletions cut 8 bases from V and 4 bases from J, with 15 bases between. Germline CDR1 MNHEY, CDR2 SMNVEV (reference sequence). The CDR3 reads CASRGMKNGNTIYF. The CDR3 DNA is TGTGCCAGCCGAGGGATGAAGAACGGAAACACCATATATTTT.

V gene TRBV24-1 combines with J gene TRBJ2-5; 8 bases align to TRBD1. The CDR3 has 14 residues. The V gene's germline CDR1 is KGHDR and CDR2 SFDVKD. Trimming cost V 0 bases and J 5 bases; bases outside gene matches: 1. CDR3 bases: TGTGCCACCAGTGATTTGTACAGGGGGGAGACCCAGTACTTC. Amino acid sequence: CATSDLYRGETQYF.

The CDR3 nucleotides read TGTGCCAGCAGCTTGGGACAGGGCTCTGGGGCCAACGTCCTGACTTTC. Encoded protein: CASSLGQGSGANVLTF. The chain carries TRBV5-4 and TRBJ2-6; 7 nucleotides line up with TRBD1. V lost 0 bases to trimming and J lost 0 bases; unmatched junction nucleotides: 0. Germline V gives CDR1 SGHNT, CDR2 YYREEE (reference sequence). This CDR3 region has 16 residues.

The V and J genes are TRBV12-5 and TRBJ2-1; TRBD1 is a possible D gene (6 bases). V was clipped by 7 bases and J by 10 bases, with 11 bases between them. Germline CDR1 and CDR2: LGHNT and FRNRAP. The CDR3 is made up of 11 amino acids. The CDR3: CASALTGEQFF. The DNA of the CDR3 is TGTGCTAGTGCCCTGACAGGAGAGCAGTTCTTC. The complete variable domain, with remaining parts taken from reference TRBV12-5 and TRBJ2-1, reads DARVTQTPRHKVTEMGQEVTMRCQPILGHNTVFWYRQTMMQGLELLAYFRNRAPLDDSGMPKDRFSAEMPDATLATLKIQPSEPRDSAVYFCASALTGEQFFGPGTRLTVL.

The chain recombines TRBV5-6 with TRBJ1-4; D is ambiguous. This CDR3 spans 14 amino acids. The germline V gene encodes CDR1 SGHDT and CDR2 YYEEEE. V lost 3 bases, J lost 8 bases, and 14 bases lay in between. The CDR3: CASSSWPGIEKLFF. The CDR3 coding sequence is TGTGCCAGCAGCTCATGGCCGGGAATAGAAAAACTGTTTTTT.

The chain employs TRBV7-2 and TRBJ2-1; 14 nucleotides line up with TRBD2. Germline trimming cut 1 base from V and 5 bases from J; bases unmatched to any gene: 1. Germline V lookup: CDR1 SGHTA, CDR2 FQGNSA. The CDR3 covers 16 residues. The CDR3 nucleotides read TGTGCCAGCAGCTTAGGACTAGCGGGGGGGGACAATGAGCAGTTCTTC. Translating gives CASSLGLAGGDNEQFF.